The source of this TCR beta chain is a study of vaccination effects on CD4 cells after COVID-19. In the study overall: Convalescent patient samples, from two individuals, date to 16 days and one week before vaccination.

Following an approximately ten-day culture, CD4+ T cells were purified. IL-2 medium took the place of half the medium on both days 3 and 7. The table came from immunoSEQ multiplex PCR; TCRdb's copy has only in-frame clones and leaves some out. The table records tens of thousands of clones, around four fifths of them present only once. This clone was observed a single time. Its antigen is unknown. This CDR3 region has 13 residues. Germline V gene sequence: CDR1 MRHNA, CDR2 SNTAGT. The V and J ends lost 4 bases and 7 bases respectively, with 13 bases between them. This TCR derives from a human donor who had a prior SARS-CoV-2 infection. V is TRBV6-4 and J is TRBJ2-5; D is unresolved. The material sequenced was CD4+ T cells from PBMCs cultured without peptide, taken before COVID-19 vaccination. The CDR3 is CASSATVWGTQYF. Here the CDR3 DNA reads TGTGCCAGCAGTGCGACCGTTTGGGGGACCCAGTACTTC.